These T cell receptor beta chains were read from a single sample in a study of OX40 agonist ivuxolimab in advanced cancers. TCRdb's table, derived via immunoSEQ multiplex PCR, lists solely in-frame clones and lacks some. The repertoire has fewer than 120,000 clones, roughly nine tenths of them found once; the top ten carry less than 0.35%. Source: CD4+ or CD8+ T cells sorted from blood, taken in a trial of the OX40 agonist ivuxolimab. These receptors all stem from an adult with an advanced solid tumor such as melanoma, head and neck, liver or kidney cancer. Both conserved end residues are part of each CDR3. Each record gives: J gene, D gene, V gene, clone size, CDR3 DNA, CDR3 protein. D genes are given only for firm matches. Clone size, where shown, is once, few, many, or a class for clones that have expanded.

>TRBJ2-7|-|TRBV18|-
TGTGCCAGCTCACGCTACGAGTCCGCCGGGGGATCCTACGAGCAGTACTTC
CASSRYESAGGSYEQYF
>TRBJ1-1|-|TRBV6-5|once
TGTGCCAGCAGTTACGAGGTGAACACTGAAGCTTTCTTT
CASSYEVNTEAFF
>TRBJ2-6|-|TRBV28|-
TGTGCCAGCAGTTCCCCCCAAGGGGCCAACGTCCTGACTTTC
CASSSPQGANVLTF
>TRBJ1-6|-|TRBV4-3|-
TGCGCCAGCAGCCAAGCTACCTCAACAGGAGGTTCACCCCTCCACTTT
CASSQATSTGGSPLHF
>TRBJ1-6|-|TRBV7-3|-
TGTGCCAGCAGCCCAACTCCGGATTCACCCCTCCACTTT
CASSPTPDSPLHF
>TRBJ1-5|-|TRBV19|-
TGTGCCAGTAAAAAACACGGGGGCGAGGGTCAGCCCCAGCATTTT
CASKKHGGEGQPQHF
>TRBJ1-2|-|TRBV6-1|-
TGTGCCAGCAGTTATTTTGGGTCGGCGTATCACACCTTC
CASSYFGSAYHTF
>TRBJ1-1|-|TRBV10-3|-
TGTGCCATCAGTGACTTCGAAAAAGGACCATTGAACACTGAAGCTTTCTTT
CAISDFEKGPLNTEAFF
>TRBJ1-4|-|TRBV7-6|-
TGTGCCAGCAGCGCCTATCCGGGGGCGCGGGAAAAACTGTTTTTT
CASSAYPGAREKLFF
>TRBJ1-4|-|TRBV6-5|-
TGTGCGACAGTTTCAGATGAAAAACTGTTTTTT
CATVSDEKLFF
>TRBJ1-2|-|TRBV21-1|-
TGTGCCAGCAGCATGGGGGCAGGGGACACTCGCTATGGCTACACCTTC
CASSMGAGDTRYGYTF
>TRBJ1-4|-|TRBV28|few
TGTGCCAGCAGCAAATCTAGTTGGGAAAAACTGTTTTTT
CASSKSSWEKLFF
>TRBJ1-2|-|TRBV9|once
TGTGCCAGCAGCGCCCGTACGGGACTCGGGGAAAACTATGGCTACACCTTC
CASSARTGLGENYGYTF
>TRBJ1-1|-|TRBV19|once
TGTGCCAGTAGCTGGTTAGGGGGTGAAGCTTTCTTT
CASSWLGGEAFF
>TRBJ1-4|-|TRBV5-6|-
TGTGCCAGCAGAGCCCAGACAGTTGACGAAAAACTGTTTTTT
CASRAQTVDEKLFF
>TRBJ2-3|-|TRBV11-1|-
TGTGCCAGCAGCTTCCAGGTTAGCACAGATACGCAGTATTTT
CASSFQVSTDTQYF
>TRBJ2-7|TRBD1|TRBV6-5|-
TGTGCCAGCAGATCCGACAGGGGCGACTACGAGCAGTACTTC
CASRSDRGDYEQYF
>TRBJ2-2|-|TRBV5-1|-
TGCGCCAGCAGCTTGGCAAGCAGAAGGAACACCGCGAAGCTGTTTTTT
CASSLASRRNTAKLFF
>TRBJ2-7|-|TRBV6-1|-
TGTGCCAGCAGTGACCATACCTACGAGCAGTACTTC
CASSDHTYEQYF
>TRBJ1-2|-|TRBV2|-
TGTGCCAGCGAGACAGGCCCTTTTCTCTATGGCTACACCTTC
CASETGPFLYGYTF